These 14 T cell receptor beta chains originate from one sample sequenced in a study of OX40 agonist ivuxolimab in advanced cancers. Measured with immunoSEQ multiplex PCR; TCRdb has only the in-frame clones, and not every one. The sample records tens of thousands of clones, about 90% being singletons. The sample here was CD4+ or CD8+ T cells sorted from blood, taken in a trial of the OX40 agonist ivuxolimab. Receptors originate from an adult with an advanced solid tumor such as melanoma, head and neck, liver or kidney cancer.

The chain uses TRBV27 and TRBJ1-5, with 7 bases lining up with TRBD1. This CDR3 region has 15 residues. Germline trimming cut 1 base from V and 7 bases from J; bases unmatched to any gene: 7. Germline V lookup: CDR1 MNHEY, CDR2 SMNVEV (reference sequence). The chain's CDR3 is CASSLLAGGGQPQHF. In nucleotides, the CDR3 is TGTGCCAGCAGTTTATTGGCAGGGGGAGGCCAGCCCCAGCATTTT.

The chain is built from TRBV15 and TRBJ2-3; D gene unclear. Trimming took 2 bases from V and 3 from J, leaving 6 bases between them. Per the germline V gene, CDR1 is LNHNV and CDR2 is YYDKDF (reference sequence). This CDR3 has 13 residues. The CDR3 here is CATSRIGTDTQYF. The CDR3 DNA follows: TGTGCCACCAGCAGAATTGGTACAGATACGCAGTATTTT.

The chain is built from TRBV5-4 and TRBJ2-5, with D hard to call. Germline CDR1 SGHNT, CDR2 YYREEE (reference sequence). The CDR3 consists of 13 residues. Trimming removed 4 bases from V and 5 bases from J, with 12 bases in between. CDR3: CASSLVGTETQYF. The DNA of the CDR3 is TGTGCCAGCAGCCTTGTAGGTACGGAGACCCAGTACTTC.

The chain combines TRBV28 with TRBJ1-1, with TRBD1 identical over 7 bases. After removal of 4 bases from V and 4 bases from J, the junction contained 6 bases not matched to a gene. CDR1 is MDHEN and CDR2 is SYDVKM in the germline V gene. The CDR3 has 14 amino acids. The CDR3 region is CASSSQGELTEAFF. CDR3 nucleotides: TGTGCCAGCAGTTCGCAGGGGGAACTCACTGAAGCTTTCTTT.

The CDR3 is CASSIDRGHDQPQHF. The CDR3 nucleotides are TGTGCCAGTAGTATCGACAGGGGACATGATCAGCCCCAGCATTTT. The genes are TRBV19 and TRBJ1-5, with 8 bases that match TRBD1. Germline V gives CDR1 LNHDA, CDR2 SQIVND (reference sequence). V shed 3 bases and J 5 bases; nucleotides not matched to a gene: 6. The CDR3 runs 15 residues.

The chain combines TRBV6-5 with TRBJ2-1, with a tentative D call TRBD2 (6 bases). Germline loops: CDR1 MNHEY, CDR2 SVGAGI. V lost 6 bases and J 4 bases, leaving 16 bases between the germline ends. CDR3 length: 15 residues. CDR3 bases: TGTGCCAGCAGCCTCCGGGACTGGGGGTACAATGAGCAGTTCTTC. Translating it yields CASSLRDWGYNEQFF.

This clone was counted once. CDR3 amino acids: CASSLGQQIADTQYF. Written as DNA, the CDR3 is TGTGCCAGCAGCTTAGGACAACAAATCGCAGATACGCAGTATTTT. The chain couples TRBV7-9 to TRBJ2-3; D not certain. Per the germline V gene, CDR1 is SEHNR and CDR2 is FQNEAQ (reference sequence). The CDR3 sequence is 15 residues long. Trimming took 1 base from V and 4 from J, leaving 12 bases between them.

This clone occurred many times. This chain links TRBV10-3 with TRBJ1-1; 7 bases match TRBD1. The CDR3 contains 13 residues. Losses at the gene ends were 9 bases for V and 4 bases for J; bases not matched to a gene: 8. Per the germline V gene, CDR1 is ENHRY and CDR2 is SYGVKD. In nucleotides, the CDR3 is TGTGCCATTCAGACAGGGAAGGGCACTGAAGCTTTCTTT. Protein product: CAIQTGKGTEAFF.

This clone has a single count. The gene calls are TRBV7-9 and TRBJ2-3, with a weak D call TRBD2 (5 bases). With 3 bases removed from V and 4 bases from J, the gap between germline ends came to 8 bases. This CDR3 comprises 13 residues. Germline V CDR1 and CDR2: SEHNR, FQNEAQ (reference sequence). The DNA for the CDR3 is TGTGCCAGCAGCTTCATGGACTCAGATACGCAGTATTTT. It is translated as CASSFMDSDTQYF.

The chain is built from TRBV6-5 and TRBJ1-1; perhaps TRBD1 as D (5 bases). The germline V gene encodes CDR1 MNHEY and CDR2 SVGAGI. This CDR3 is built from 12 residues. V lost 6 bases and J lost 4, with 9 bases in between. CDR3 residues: CASSRGGTEAFF. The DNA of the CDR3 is TGTGCCAGCAGCCGGGGGGGCACTGAAGCTTTCTTT.

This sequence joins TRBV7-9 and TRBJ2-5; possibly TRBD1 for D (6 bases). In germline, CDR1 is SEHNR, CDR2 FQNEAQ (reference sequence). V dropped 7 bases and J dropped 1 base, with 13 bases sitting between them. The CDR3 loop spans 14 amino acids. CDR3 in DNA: TGTGCCAGCACACCAAGGGGGACCCAAGAGACCCAGTACTTC. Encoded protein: CASTPRGTQETQYF.

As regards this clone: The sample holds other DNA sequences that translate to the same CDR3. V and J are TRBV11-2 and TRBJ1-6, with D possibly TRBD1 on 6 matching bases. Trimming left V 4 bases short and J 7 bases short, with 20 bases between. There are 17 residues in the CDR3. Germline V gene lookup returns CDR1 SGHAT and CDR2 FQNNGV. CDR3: CASSSRTGGNANSPLHF. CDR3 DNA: TGTGCCAGCAGCTCACGAACGGGGGGCAATGCGAATTCACCCCTCCACTTT.

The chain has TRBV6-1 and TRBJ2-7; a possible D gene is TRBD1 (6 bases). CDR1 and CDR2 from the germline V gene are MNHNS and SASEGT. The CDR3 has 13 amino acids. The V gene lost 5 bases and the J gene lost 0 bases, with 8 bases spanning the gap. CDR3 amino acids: CASSPDSSYEQYF. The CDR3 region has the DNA TGTGCCAGCAGTCCGGACAGCTCCTACGAGCAGTACTTC.

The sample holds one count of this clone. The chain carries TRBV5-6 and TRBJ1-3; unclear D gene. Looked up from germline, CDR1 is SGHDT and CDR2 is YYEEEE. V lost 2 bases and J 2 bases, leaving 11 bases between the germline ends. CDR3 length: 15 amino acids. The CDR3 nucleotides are TGTGCCAGCAGCTTCGTCACGTCCACTGGAAACACCATATATTTT. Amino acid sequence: CASSFVTSTGNTIYF.